The T cell receptor beta chain described here comes from a study of blood T cells in healthy people across ages. The CDR3 consists of 13 residues. Germline CDR1 is SGHRS and CDR2 is YFSETQ. The V and J ends lost 0 bases and 5 bases respectively, with 9 bases between them. This clonotype was observed once. Combining a sample-barcoded 5' primer with a J-beta primer mix, a second PCR ran for about 6 to 12 cycles. TCRdb passed the 5' RACE reads through MiXCR, listing each CDR3 protein once. The data hold some 760,000 distinct CDR3 sequences, with 20% to 30% observed a single time. The data were also submitted as part of a second study, on T cells of mothers and their children. That report notes: Whether pairs are related or unrelated, thymic selection shapes their TCR recombination output in much the same way.

This chain joins TRBV5-1 and TRBJ2-7; a weak D match, TRBD1 (6 bases). This receptor was taken from a boy younger than 18 in good health. Sequencing was carried out using blood. CDR3 amino acids: CASSLEGHNEQYF. The CDR3, as DNA: TGCGCCAGCAGCTTGGAGGGACATAACGAGCAGTACTTC. The variable domain in full, with the rest retrieved from reference TRBV5-1 and TRBJ2-7, is KAGVTQTPRYLIKTRGQQVTLSCSPISGHRSVSWYQQTPGQGLQFLFEYFSETQRNKGNFPGRFSGRQFSNSRSEMNVSTLELGDSALYLCASSLEGHNEQYFGPGTRLTVT.